This T cell receptor (beta chain) was sequenced for a study of blood T cell repertoires in COVID-19. Overall study: Sources were T cells, B-cell-depleted T cells, or PBMCs; the material itself was cDNA or gDNA.

The assay was immunoSEQ multiplex PCR, and TCRdb's table has in-frame clones only and misses some. The sample lists fewer than 150,000 clones; around nine tenths were seen once. Germline loops: CDR1 SGHTA, CDR2 FQGNSA. This CDR3 contains 15 residues. The V end was cut by 1 base, the J end by 3 bases, with 13 bases between. The receptor comes from a middle-aged woman with acute or convalescent COVID-19. The J gene is TRBJ2-7, the V gene TRBV7-2; D is perhaps TRBD1 (5 bases). Sequenced: peripheral blood. CDR3 in amino acids: CASSLGSGRVYEQYF. The CDR3 DNA sequence: TGTGCCAGCAGCTTAGGATCGGGCAGGGTCTACGAGCAGTACTTC.